The clone carrying this T cell receptor beta chain has at least ten counts. Its cognate antigen is unknown. V was trimmed by 6 bases and J by 6 bases, leaving 12 bases between them. This CDR3 region has 12 residues. From germline, CDR1 is ENHRY and CDR2 SYGVKD. Ranging in age from roughly 6 to 95, the donors were healthy Caucasian individuals from Russia. These data come from a study of blood T cells in healthy people across ages. Together with a sample-barcoded 5' primer, a J-beta primer mix was included in a second PCR lasting about 7 to 11 cycles. TCRdb reprocessed the 5' RACE reads with MiXCR, giving one entry per CDR3 protein. The data show some 1.5 million distinct CDR3 sequences, approximately 28% seen once. Findings of the study overall: More naive CD4+ cells and higher diversity were found in long-lived than in aged donors. The study regarded diversity estimates from one million T cells as underestimates.

The sequenced sample consisted of blood. This chain joins TRBV10-3 and TRBJ2-7, with TRBD1 as a possible D gene (6 bases). This receptor was identified in a woman younger than 45 in good health. The CDR3 protein is CAIRGAEGEQYF. The CDR3 DNA sequence: TGTGCCATCAGGGGGGCCGAGGGCGAGCAGTACTTC.